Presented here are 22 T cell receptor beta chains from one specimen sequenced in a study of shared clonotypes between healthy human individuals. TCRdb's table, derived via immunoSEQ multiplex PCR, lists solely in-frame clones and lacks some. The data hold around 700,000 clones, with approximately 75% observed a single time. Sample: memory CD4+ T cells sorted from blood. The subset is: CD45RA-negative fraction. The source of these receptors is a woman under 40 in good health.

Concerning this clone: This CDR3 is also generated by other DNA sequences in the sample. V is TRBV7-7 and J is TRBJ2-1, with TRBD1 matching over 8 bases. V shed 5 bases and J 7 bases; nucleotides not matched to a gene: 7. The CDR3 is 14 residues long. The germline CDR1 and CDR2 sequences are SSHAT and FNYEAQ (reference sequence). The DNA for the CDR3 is TGTGCCAGCAGCCCGAGGACAGGGCTTAATGAGCAGTTCTTC. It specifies CASSPRTGLNEQFF.

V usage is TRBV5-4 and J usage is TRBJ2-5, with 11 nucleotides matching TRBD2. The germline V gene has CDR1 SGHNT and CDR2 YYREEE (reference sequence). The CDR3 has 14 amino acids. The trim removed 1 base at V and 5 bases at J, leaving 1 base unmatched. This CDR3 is CASSLRTSGETQYF. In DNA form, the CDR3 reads TGTGCCAGCAGCTTGAGGACTAGCGGGGAGACCCAGTACTTC.

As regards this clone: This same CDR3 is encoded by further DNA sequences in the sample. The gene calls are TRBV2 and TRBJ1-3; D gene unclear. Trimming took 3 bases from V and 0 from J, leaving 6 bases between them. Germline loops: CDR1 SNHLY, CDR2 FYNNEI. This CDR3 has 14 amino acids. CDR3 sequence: CASSEGNSGNTIYF. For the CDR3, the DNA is TGTGCCAGCAGTGAGGGCAACTCTGGAAACACCATATATTTT.

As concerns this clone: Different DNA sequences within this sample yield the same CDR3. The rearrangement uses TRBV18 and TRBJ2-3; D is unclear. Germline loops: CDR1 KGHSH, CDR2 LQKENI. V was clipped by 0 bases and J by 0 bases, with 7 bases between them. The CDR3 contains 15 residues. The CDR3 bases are TGTGCCAGCTCACCACCAGGGCGGAGCACAGATACGCAGTATTTT. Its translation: CASSPPGRSTDTQYF.

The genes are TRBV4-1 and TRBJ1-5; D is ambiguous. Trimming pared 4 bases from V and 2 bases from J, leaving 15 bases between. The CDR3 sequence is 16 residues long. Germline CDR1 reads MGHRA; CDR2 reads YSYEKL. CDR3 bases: TGCGCCAGCAGCCCCCTGGGGTTCTCGGGCAATCAGCCCCAGCATTTT. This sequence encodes CASSPLGFSGNQPQHF.

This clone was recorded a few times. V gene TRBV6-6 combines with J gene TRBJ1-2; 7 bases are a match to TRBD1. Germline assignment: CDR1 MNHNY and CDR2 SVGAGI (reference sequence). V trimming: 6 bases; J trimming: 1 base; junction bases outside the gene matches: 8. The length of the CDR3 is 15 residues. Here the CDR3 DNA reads TGTGCCAGCAGCCGGACAGGCTTCAATAACTATGGCTACACCTTC. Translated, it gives CASSRTGFNNYGYTF.

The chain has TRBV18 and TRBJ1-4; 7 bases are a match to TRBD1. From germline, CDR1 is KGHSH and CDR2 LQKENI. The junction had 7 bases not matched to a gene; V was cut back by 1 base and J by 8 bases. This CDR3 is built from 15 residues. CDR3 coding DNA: TGTGCCAGCTCACCACGTAGGGGGCCGGAGGAAAAACTGTTTTTT. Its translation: CASSPRRGPEEKLFF.

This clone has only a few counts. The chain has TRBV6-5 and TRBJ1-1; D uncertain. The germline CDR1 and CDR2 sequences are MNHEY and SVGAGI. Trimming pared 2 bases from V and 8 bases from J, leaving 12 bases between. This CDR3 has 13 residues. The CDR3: CASSYGSLGEAFF. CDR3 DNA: TGTGCCAGCAGTTACGGGAGCTTAGGAGAAGCTTTCTTT.

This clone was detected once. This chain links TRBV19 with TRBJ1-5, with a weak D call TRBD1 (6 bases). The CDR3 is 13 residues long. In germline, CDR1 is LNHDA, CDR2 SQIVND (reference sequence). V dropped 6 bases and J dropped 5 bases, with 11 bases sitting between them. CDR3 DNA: TGTGCCAGTAGCACAGGGCTCGATCAGCCCCAGCATTTT. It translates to CASSTGLDQPQHF. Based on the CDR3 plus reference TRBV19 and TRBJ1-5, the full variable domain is DGGITQSPKYLFRKEGQNVTLSCEQNLNHDAMYWYRQDPGQGLRLIYYSQIVNDFQKGDIAEGYSVSREKKESFPLTVTSAQKNPTAFYLCASSTGLDQPQHFGDGTRLSIL.

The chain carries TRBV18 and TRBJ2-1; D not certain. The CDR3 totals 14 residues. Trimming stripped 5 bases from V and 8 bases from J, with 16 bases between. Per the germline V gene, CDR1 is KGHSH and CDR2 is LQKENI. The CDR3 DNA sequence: TGTGCCAGCTCAGATTGGGTAGCTTTGGATGAGCAGTTCTTC. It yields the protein CASSDWVALDEQFF.

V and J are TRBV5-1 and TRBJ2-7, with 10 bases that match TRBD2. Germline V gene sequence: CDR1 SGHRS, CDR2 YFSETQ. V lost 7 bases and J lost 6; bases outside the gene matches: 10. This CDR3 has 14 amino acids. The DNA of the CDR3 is TGCGCCAGCGGGACCACAGCGGGAGGGTTCGAGCAGTACTTC. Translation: CASGTTAGGFEQYF.

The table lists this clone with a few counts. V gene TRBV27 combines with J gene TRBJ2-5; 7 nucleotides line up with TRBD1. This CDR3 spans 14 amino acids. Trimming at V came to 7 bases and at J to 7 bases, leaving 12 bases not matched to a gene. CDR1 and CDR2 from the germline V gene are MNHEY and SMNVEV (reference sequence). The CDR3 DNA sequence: TGTGCCAGCACCGTCAGACAGGGAGCGGTGACCCAGTACTTC. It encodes CASTVRQGAVTQYF.

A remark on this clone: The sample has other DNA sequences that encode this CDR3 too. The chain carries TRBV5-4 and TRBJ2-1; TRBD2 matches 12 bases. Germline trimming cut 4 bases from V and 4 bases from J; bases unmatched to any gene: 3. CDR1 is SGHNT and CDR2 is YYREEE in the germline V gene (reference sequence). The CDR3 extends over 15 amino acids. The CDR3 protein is CASSPGTSGYNEQFF. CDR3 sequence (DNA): TGTGCCAGCAGCCCGGGGACTAGCGGGTACAATGAGCAGTTCTTC.

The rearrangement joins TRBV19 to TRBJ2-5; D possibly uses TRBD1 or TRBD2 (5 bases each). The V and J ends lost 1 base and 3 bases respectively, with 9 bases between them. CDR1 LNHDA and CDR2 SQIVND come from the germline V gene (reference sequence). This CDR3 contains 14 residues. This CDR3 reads CASSIGGSEETQYF. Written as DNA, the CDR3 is TGTGCCAGTAGTATAGGGGGGTCCGAAGAGACCCAGTACTTC.

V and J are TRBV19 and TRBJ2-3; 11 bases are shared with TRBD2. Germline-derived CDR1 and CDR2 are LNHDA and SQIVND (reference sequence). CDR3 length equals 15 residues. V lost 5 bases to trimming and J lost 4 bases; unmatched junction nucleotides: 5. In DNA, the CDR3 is TGTGCCAGTAGTGTGCCGGGACTAGCGGCAGATACGCAGTATTTT. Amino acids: CASSVPGLAADTQYF. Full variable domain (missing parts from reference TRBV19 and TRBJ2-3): DGGITQSPKYLFRKEGQNVTLSCEQNLNHDAMYWYRQDPGQGLRLIYYSQIVNDFQKGDIAEGYSVSREKKESFPLTVTSAQKNPTAFYLCASSVPGLAADTQYFGPGTRLTVL.

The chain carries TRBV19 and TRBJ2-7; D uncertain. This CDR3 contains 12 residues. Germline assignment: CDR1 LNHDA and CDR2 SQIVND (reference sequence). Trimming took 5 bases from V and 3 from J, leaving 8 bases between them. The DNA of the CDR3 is TGTGCCAGTAGTCAAGACCACTACGAGCAGTACTTC. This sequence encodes CASSQDHYEQYF. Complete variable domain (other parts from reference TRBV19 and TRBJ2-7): DGGITQSPKYLFRKEGQNVTLSCEQNLNHDAMYWYRQDPGQGLRLIYYSQIVNDFQKGDIAEGYSVSREKKESFPLTVTSAQKNPTAFYLCASSQDHYEQYFGPGTRLTVT.

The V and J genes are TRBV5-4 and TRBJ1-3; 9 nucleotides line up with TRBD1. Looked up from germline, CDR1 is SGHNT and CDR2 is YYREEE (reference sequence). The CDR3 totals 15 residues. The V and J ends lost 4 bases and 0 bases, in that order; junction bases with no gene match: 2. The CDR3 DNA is TGTGCCAGCAGCGGACAGGGGATCTCTGGAAACACCATATATTTT. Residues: CASSGQGISGNTIYF.

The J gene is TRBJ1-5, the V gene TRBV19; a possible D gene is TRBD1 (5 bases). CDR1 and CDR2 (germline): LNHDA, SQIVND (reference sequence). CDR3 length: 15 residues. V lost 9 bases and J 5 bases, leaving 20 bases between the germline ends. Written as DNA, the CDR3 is TGTGCCAGCGTTAGCGCGGGGGAATTCTATCAGCCCCAGCATTTT. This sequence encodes CASVSAGEFYQPQHF.

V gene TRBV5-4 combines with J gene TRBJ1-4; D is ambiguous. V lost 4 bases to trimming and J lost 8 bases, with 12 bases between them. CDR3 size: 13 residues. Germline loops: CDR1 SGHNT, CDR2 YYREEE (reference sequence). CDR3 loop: CASSIDFEEKLFF. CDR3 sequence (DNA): TGTGCCAGCAGCATAGATTTTGAAGAAAAACTGTTTTTT.

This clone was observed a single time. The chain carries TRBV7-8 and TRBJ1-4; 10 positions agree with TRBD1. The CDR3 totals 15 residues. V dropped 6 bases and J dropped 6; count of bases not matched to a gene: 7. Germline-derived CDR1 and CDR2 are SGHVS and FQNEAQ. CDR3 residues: CASRRSGTGDEKLFF. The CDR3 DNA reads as TGTGCCAGCAGGCGCTCCGGGACAGGGGATGAAAAACTGTTTTTT.

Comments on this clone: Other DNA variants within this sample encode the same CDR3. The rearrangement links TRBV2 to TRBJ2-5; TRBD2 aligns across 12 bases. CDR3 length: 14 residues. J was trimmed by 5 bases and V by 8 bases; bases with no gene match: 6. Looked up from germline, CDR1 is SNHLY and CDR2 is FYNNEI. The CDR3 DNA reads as TGTGCCAGCTCCAGACTAGCGGGAGTGGAGACCCAGTACTTC. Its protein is CASSRLAGVETQYF. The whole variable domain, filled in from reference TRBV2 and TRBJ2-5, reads EPEVTQTPSHQVTQMGQEVILRCVPISNHLYFYWYRQILGQKVEFLVSFYNNEISEKSEIFDDQFSVERPDGSNFTLKIRSTKLEDSAMYFCASSRLAGVETQYFGPGTRLLVL.

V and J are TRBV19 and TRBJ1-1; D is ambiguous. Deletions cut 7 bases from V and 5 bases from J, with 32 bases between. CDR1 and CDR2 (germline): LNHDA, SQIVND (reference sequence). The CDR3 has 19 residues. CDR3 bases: TGTGCCAGTATTGGGCGGCTGGGCTCACTTCCGACGGAAGAAACTGAAGCTTTCTTT. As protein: CASIGRLGSLPTEETEAFF.